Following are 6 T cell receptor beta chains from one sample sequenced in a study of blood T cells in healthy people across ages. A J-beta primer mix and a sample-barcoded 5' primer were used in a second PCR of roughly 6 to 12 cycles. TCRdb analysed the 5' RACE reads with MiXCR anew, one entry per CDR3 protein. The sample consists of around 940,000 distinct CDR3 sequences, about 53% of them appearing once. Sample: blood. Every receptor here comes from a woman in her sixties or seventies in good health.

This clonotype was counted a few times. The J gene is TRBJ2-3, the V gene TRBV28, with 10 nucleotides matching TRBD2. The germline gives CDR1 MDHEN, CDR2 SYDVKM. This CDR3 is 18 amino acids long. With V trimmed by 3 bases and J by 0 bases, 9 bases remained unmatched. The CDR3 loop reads CASSLGLAGASSTDTQYF. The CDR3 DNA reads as TGTGCCAGCAGTTTGGGGCTAGCGGGAGCCTCTAGCACAGATACGCAGTATTTT.

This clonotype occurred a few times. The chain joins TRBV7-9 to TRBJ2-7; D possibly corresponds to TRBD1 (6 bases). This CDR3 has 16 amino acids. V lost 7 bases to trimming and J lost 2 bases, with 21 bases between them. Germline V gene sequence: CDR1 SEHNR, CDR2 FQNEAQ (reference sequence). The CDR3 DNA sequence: TGTGCCAGCACCGGCATACTAACCGGGACACCCTACGAGCAGTACTTC. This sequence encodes CASTGILTGTPYEQYF.

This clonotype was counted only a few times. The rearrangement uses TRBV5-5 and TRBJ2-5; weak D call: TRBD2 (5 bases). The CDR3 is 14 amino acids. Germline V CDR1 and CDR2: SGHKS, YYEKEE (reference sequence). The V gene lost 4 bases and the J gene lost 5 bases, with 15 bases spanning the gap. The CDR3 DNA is TGTGCCAGCAGCCGGGATTTGGGGAAGGAGACCCAGTACTTC. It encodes CASSRDLGKETQYF.

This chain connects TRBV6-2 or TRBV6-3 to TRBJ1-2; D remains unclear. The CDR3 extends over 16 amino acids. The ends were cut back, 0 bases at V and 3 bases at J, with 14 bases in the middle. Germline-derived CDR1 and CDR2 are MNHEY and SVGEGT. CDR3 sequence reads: CASSYSNWNTHYGYTF. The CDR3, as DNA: TGTGCCAGCAGTTACTCGAACTGGAATACCCACTATGGCTACACCTTC.

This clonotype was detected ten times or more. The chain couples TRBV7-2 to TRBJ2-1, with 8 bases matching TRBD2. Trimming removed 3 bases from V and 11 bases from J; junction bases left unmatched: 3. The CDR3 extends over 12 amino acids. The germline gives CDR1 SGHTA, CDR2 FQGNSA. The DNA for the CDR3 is TGTGCCAGCAGCTTTAAGCGGGAGCAGCAGTTCTTC. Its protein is CASSFKREQQFF.

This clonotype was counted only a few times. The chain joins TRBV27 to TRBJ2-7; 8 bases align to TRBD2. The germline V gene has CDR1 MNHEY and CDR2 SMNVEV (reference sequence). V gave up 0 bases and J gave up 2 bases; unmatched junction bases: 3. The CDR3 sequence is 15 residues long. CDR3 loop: CASSLSGGRTYEQYF. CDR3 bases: TGTGCCAGCAGTTTATCTGGCGGGAGGACCTACGAGCAGTACTTC.